The 20 T cell receptor beta chains below all came from one sample that was sequenced in a study of blood T cell repertoires in COVID-19. Repertoires were generated with immunoSEQ multiplex PCR, while TCRdb's copy carries only in-frame clones and drops some. The sample records 85,000 to 100,000 clones, roughly 81% being singletons. The specimen sequenced was peripheral blood. These receptors were obtained from an older man with COVID-19, enrolled during active disease.

The chain recombines TRBV6-2 or TRBV6-3 with TRBJ2-3; D gene uncertain. Trimming shortened V by 3 bases and J by 4 bases, and 11 bases separated the two germline ends. The CDR3 length is 14 residues. Germline CDR1 reads MNHEY; CDR2 reads SVGEGT. The CDR3 loop is CASSYSLGADTQYF. CDR3 in DNA: TGTGCCAGCAGTTATTCTCTAGGTGCAGATACGCAGTATTTT.

The chain carries TRBV7-2 and TRBJ2-7; 7 nucleotides agree with TRBD1. CDR1 SGHTA and CDR2 FQGNSA come from the germline V gene. This CDR3 has 16 residues. The junction had 9 bases not matched to a gene; V was cut back by 1 base and J by 3 bases. The DNA for the CDR3 is TGTGCCAGCAGCTTAGATAACAGGGGTCGAAACTACGAGCAGTACTTC. This sequence encodes CASSLDNRGRNYEQYF.

The J gene is TRBJ2-1, the V gene TRBV7-9, with D maybe TRBD1 (5 bases). Germline-derived CDR1 and CDR2 are SEHNR and FQNEAQ (reference sequence). This CDR3 is 14 amino acids long. Trimming cost V 1 base and J 5 bases, with 9 bases left between them. The chain's CDR3 is CASSLGQINNEQFF. CDR3 sequence (DNA): TGTGCCAGCAGCTTAGGACAGATCAACAATGAGCAGTTCTTC.

The rearrangement uses TRBV2 and TRBJ2-1, with 8 bases fitting TRBD2. The CDR3 has 13 amino acids. V was pared by 8 bases and J by 0 bases, with 0 bases of the junction left unmatched. The germline V gene encodes CDR1 SNHLY and CDR2 FYNNEI. The CDR3 DNA reads as TGTGCCAGCGCGGGGGGCTCCTACAATGAGCAGTTCTTC. Residues: CASAGGSYNEQFF. The full variable domain, in which reference TRBV2 and TRBJ2-1 provide the parts outside the CDR3, is EPEVTQTPSHQVTQMGQEVILRCVPISNHLYFYWYRQILGQKVEFLVSFYNNEISEKSEIFDDQFSVERPDGSNFTLKIRSTKLEDSAMYFCASAGGSYNEQFFGPGTRLTVL.

V and J are TRBV9 and TRBJ2-1; a possible D gene is TRBD1 (6 bases). The CDR3 extends over 16 amino acids. Germline CDR1 is SGDLS and CDR2 is YYNGEE. Trimming pared 0 bases from V and 3 bases from J, leaving 13 bases between. CDR3 in DNA: TGTGCCAGCAGCGTAGGTGGCAGGGGAAACTACAATGAGCAGTTCTTC. It translates to CASSVGGRGNYNEQFF. Full variable domain (missing parts from reference TRBV9 and TRBJ2-1): DSGVTQTPKHLITATGQRVTLRCSPRSGDLSVYWYQQSLDQGLQFLIQYYNGEERAKGNILERFSAQQFPDLHSELNLSSLELGDSALYFCASSVGGRGNYNEQFFGPGTRLTVL.

The chain couples TRBV5-1 to TRBJ2-7; 7 nucleotides match TRBD2. Germline V gene data show CDR1 as SGHRS and CDR2 as YFSETQ. V lost 1 base to trimming and J lost 5 bases; unmatched junction nucleotides: 6. There are 14 residues in the CDR3. DNA of the CDR3: TGCGCCAGCAGCTTGATCCAGGGAGGGGACGAGCAGTACTTC. It encodes CASSLIQGGDEQYF.

The chain employs TRBV5-1 and TRBJ2-5; TRBD1 matches at 8 bases. The V and J ends lost 4 bases and 4 bases, in that order; junction bases with no gene match: 3. Germline assignment: CDR1 SGHRS and CDR2 YFSETQ. The CDR3 has 13 amino acids. The CDR3 DNA sequence: TGCGCCAGCAGCAAGGACAGGGCAGAGACCCAGTACTTC. Translated: CASSKDRAETQYF.

The rearrangement links TRBV7-6 to TRBJ2-5; maybe TRBD1 (8 bases). This CDR3 has 14 residues. Trimming shortened V by 5 bases and J by 4 bases, and 14 bases separated the two germline ends. Per germline, CDR1 SGHVS and CDR2 FNYEAQ. CDR3 region: CASSDRGGTETQYF. The CDR3 nucleotides read TGTGCCAGCAGCGACAGGGGAGGGACAGAGACCCAGTACTTC.

The chain is built from TRBV5-6 and TRBJ2-3; no firm D call. V shed 0 bases and J shed 2 bases, with 13 bases lying between them. Germline-derived CDR1 and CDR2 are SGHDT and YYEEEE. The CDR3 extends over 16 amino acids. CDR3 bases: TGTGCCAGCAGCTTGGCGCCCCCGGTATACACAGATACGCAGTATTTT. This codes for CASSLAPPVYTDTQYF.

CDR3 residues: CASSLFGRGGVQPQHF. The CDR3 bases are TGTGCCAGCAGTTTATTTGGCAGGGGAGGGGTTCAGCCCCAGCATTTT. The chain recombines TRBV28 with TRBJ1-5; weak D call: TRBD1 (6 bases). V lost 1 base to trimming and J lost 6 bases, with 16 bases between them. Germline values: CDR1 MDHEN, CDR2 SYDVKM. The CDR3 runs to 16 residues.

The genes are TRBV19 and TRBJ1-6; D gene ambiguous. Germline assignment: CDR1 LNHDA and CDR2 SQIVND (reference sequence). CDR3 length equals 17 residues. The V gene lost 3 bases and the J gene lost 3 bases, with 15 bases spanning the gap. For the CDR3, the DNA is TGTGCCAGTAGTATTGGCAAGACAAGGAACTATAATTCACCCCTCCACTTT. This codes for CASSIGKTRNYNSPLHF. Combining the CDR3 with reference TRBV19 and TRBJ1-6 gives the whole variable domain DGGITQSPKYLFRKEGQNVTLSCEQNLNHDAMYWYRQDPGQGLRLIYYSQIVNDFQKGDIAEGYSVSREKKESFPLTVTSAQKNPTAFYLCASSIGKTRNYNSPLHFGNGTRLTVT.

V gene TRBV18 combines with J gene TRBJ1-6; a weak D match, TRBD1 (6 bases). CDR3 size: 15 residues. The ends were cut back, 3 bases at V and 9 bases at J, with 15 bases in the middle. The germline CDR1 and CDR2 sequences are KGHSH and LQKENI. The CDR3 region has the DNA TGTGCCAGCTCACCGGACAGAAGCGAGGTTTCACCCCTCCACTTT. Encoded protein: CASSPDRSEVSPLHF.

The chain uses TRBV6-1 and TRBJ1-2; 11 bases fit TRBD1. The length of the CDR3 is 17 residues. Germline-derived CDR1 and CDR2 are MNHNS and SASEGT. With V trimmed by 4 bases and J by 4 bases, 11 bases remained unmatched. CDR3 region: CASSGADRGPWGYGYTF. Here the CDR3 DNA reads TGTGCCAGCAGTGGGGCGGACAGGGGGCCCTGGGGCTATGGCTACACCTTC.

Only one count was recorded for this clone. This rearrangement joins TRBV7-2 to TRBJ2-7, with D perhaps TRBD2 (6 bases). The germline V and J ends were trimmed by 5 bases and 3 bases, with 14 bases remaining between them. The CDR3 length is 14 residues. The germline gives CDR1 SGHTA, CDR2 FQGNSA. CDR3 residues: CASSAGTLDYEQYF. The CDR3 DNA reads as TGTGCCAGCAGCGCCGGGACTCTCGACTACGAGCAGTACTTC.

V and J are TRBV6-1 and TRBJ1-1; perhaps TRBD1 as D (5 bases). V gave up 3 bases and J gave up 0 bases, with 8 bases separating them. Looked up from germline, CDR1 is MNHNS and CDR2 is SASEGT. The CDR3 totals 14 residues. The CDR3 loop reads CASSDDRLNTEAFF. CDR3 DNA sequence: TGTGCCAGCAGTGACGACAGATTGAACACTGAAGCTTTCTTT.

This clone has more than one count but fewer than ten. The chain links TRBV29-1 to TRBJ2-2; 9 bases align to TRBD2. The CDR3 length is 13 residues. CDR1 SQVTM and CDR2 ANQGSEA come from the germline V gene. Written as DNA, the CDR3 is TGCAGTGGAGCGGGGGGCCTTACCGGGGAGCTGTTTTTT. This codes for CSGAGGLTGELFF.

V gene TRBV7-2 combines with J gene TRBJ2-7; possibly TRBD1 for D (5 bases). Germline V gene lookup returns CDR1 SGHTA and CDR2 FQGNSA. Trimming shortened V by 1 base and J by 6 bases, and 10 bases separated the two germline ends. The CDR3 length is 13 residues. The CDR3 here is CASSLDAGSEQYF. DNA for the CDR3: TGTGCCAGCAGCTTAGACGCAGGGTCCGAGCAGTACTTC.

The chain combines TRBV18 with TRBJ2-1, with 9 bases that match TRBD1. The CDR3 sequence is 16 residues long. Germline V CDR1 and CDR2: KGHSH, LQKENI. J lost 7 bases, V lost 3 bases, and 10 bases had no gene match. This CDR3 reads CASSPSSGQGRNEQFF. CDR3 sequence (DNA): TGTGCCAGCTCACCCTCTTCAGGACAGGGGAGGAATGAGCAGTTCTTC.

The chain recombines TRBV6-5 with TRBJ1-2; TRBD1 aligns across 8 bases. V lost 0 bases and J lost 2; bases outside the gene matches: 2. This CDR3 is built from 15 residues. The germline gives CDR1 MNHEY, CDR2 SVGAGI. The CDR3: CASSYSWTGNYGYTF. The DNA of the CDR3 is TGTGCCAGCAGTTACTCATGGACAGGGAACTATGGCTACACCTTC.

The rearrangement joins TRBV5-6 to TRBJ1-2; D call uncertain. This CDR3 comprises 14 residues. Looked up from germline, CDR1 is SGHDT and CDR2 is YYEEEE. Trimming took 4 bases from V and 4 from J, leaving 14 bases between them. For the CDR3, the DNA is TGTGCCAGCAGCCCTAGAATCCCCCTCTATGGCTACACCTTC. It translates to CASSPRIPLYGYTF.